Following are 26 T cell receptor beta chains from one sample sequenced in a study of OX40 agonist ivuxolimab in advanced cancers. Assay used: immunoSEQ multiplex PCR; TCRdb lists only in-frame clones, some missing. The sample holds fewer than 70,000 clones, around nine tenths seen once. The source was CD4+ or CD8+ T cells sorted from blood, collected in a trial of the OX40 agonist ivuxolimab. All receptors derive from an adult with an advanced solid tumor such as melanoma, head and neck, liver or kidney cancer.

The chain couples TRBV27 to TRBJ2-5; 7 bases are shared with TRBD2. This CDR3 has 15 residues. Germline assignment: CDR1 MNHEY and CDR2 SMNVEV (reference sequence). The ends lost 3 bases at V and 1 base at J; junction bases unmatched: 5. The CDR3 region has the DNA TGTGCCAGCAGTTTCCGGCCTAGCGGCCAAGAGACCCAGTACTTC. The encoded protein is CASSFRPSGQETQYF.

The rearrangement joins TRBV7-6 to TRBJ2-1; TRBD2 aligns across 7 bases. Germline CDR1 and CDR2: SGHVS and FNYEAQ. J was trimmed by 8 bases and V by 1 base; bases with no gene match: 8. CDR3 length: 15 residues. CDR3 loop: CASSLGVGGSYEQFF. In DNA, the CDR3 is TGTGCCAGCAGCTTAGGCGTAGGCGGGAGCTATGAGCAGTTCTTC.

This rearrangement joins TRBV18 to TRBJ2-1, with a possible D match to TRBD2 (5 bases). Germline V gene data show CDR1 as KGHSH and CDR2 as LQKENI. V was pared by 3 bases and J by 1 base, with 10 bases between. The CDR3 has 15 amino acids. This CDR3 reads CASSPGSVSYNEQFF. CDR3 DNA sequence: TGTGCCAGCTCACCGGGGAGTGTGTCCTACAATGAGCAGTTCTTC.

This sequence joins TRBV5-6 and TRBJ2-3; 8 bases map to TRBD2. The V segment lost 0 bases and the J segment 1 base; nucleotides outside the gene matches: 4. Germline CDR1 reads SGHDT; CDR2 reads YYEEEE. There are 16 residues in the CDR3. This chain's CDR3 is CASSLVQTSGTDTQYF. DNA of the CDR3: TGTGCCAGCAGCTTGGTCCAGACTAGCGGCACAGATACGCAGTATTTT. Drawing the rest from reference TRBV5-6 and TRBJ2-3, the complete variable domain is DAGVTQSPTHLIKTRGQQVTLRCSPKSGHDTVSWYQQALGQGPQFIFQYYEEEERQRGNFPDRFSGHQFPNYSSELNVNALLLGDSALYLCASSLVQTSGTDTQYFGPGTRLTVL.

The count of this clone is one. The chain is built from TRBV10-1 and TRBJ2-1, with TRBD2 matching over 9 bases. CDR1 is WNHNN and CDR2 is SYGVQD in the germline V gene (reference sequence). The CDR3 is made up of 15 amino acids. The ends lost 0 bases at V and 10 bases at J; junction bases unmatched: 7. CDR3 nucleotides: TGCGCCAGCAGTGAGTCAAGCGGGGGGCTGCTCGAGCAGTTCTTC. Its translation: CASSESSGGLLEQFF.

The J gene is TRBJ2-3, the V gene TRBV2; unclear D gene. The V gene's germline CDR1 is SNHLY and CDR2 FYNNEI. V was shortened by 5 bases and J by 4 bases, with 16 bases between the two germline ends. The CDR3 loop spans 15 amino acids. CDR3: CASSPNQLGSDTQYF. In DNA form, the CDR3 reads TGTGCCAGCAGTCCAAACCAGTTAGGGTCAGATACGCAGTATTTT.

The rearrangement uses TRBV25-1 and TRBJ1-6; no firm D call. The germline V and J ends were trimmed by 6 bases and 10 bases, with 10 bases remaining between them. Germline V gene sequence: CDR1 MGHDK, CDR2 SYGVNS. The CDR3 spans 12 residues. CDR3 bases: TGTGCCAGCAGCGCGGCCAGGTCACCCCTCCACTTT. This sequence encodes CASSAARSPLHF.

The chain has TRBV6-1 and TRBJ2-2; 11 positions match TRBD2. The J segment lost 2 bases and the V segment lost 3 bases, leaving 8 bases of the junction unmatched. This CDR3 region has 18 residues. Germline-derived CDR1 and CDR2 are MNHNS and SASEGT. CDR3 amino acids: CASSDGLAGGLNTGELFF. The CDR3 nucleotides read TGTGCCAGCAGTGACGGTCTAGCGGGAGGTCTTAACACCGGGGAGCTGTTTTTT.

The chain combines TRBV19 with TRBJ2-7; 8 nucleotides match TRBD2. The germline V gene has CDR1 LNHDA and CDR2 SQIVND (reference sequence). The V gene end was trimmed by 3 bases and the J gene end by 6 bases; junction bases not matched to a gene: 13. The CDR3 has 16 amino acids. CDR3 bases: TGTGCCAGTAGTATTTTTGGGGGCGCGGGAGGAGGCGAGCAGTACTTC. Translated, it gives CASSIFGGAGGGEQYF.

V and J are TRBV11-3 and TRBJ2-1, with D tentatively TRBD2 (6 bases). The V gene lost 5 bases and the J gene lost 6 bases, with 20 bases spanning the gap. Per the germline V gene, CDR1 is SGHNT and CDR2 is YENEEA. The CDR3 is 16 amino acids. CDR3 nucleotides: TGTGCCAGCAGCAAGTGGGACTCCTTCCTTGCCAATGAGCAGTTCTTC. Encoded protein: CASSKWDSFLANEQFF.

The count of this clone is one. J is TRBJ1-4 and V is TRBV10-2, with D perhaps TRBD1 (5 bases). V was clipped by 6 bases and J by 5 bases, with 10 bases between them. Germline V lookup: CDR1 WSHSY, CDR2 SAAADI. This CDR3 region has 13 residues. DNA of the CDR3: TGCGCCAGCAGGGCAGGGAAGAATGAAAAACTGTTTTTT. This codes for CASRAGKNEKLFF.

This clone has just one count. This chain uses TRBV11-3 with TRBJ1-2; D remains unclear. CDR1 and CDR2 (germline): SGHNT, YENEEA. Trimming cost V 2 bases and J 4 bases, with 11 bases left between them. The CDR3 is made up of 14 amino acids. DNA for the CDR3: TGTGCCAGCAGCTTATCTTTGACGAGCTATGGCTACACCTTC. Encoded protein: CASSLSLTSYGYTF.

The rearrangement links TRBV6-5 to TRBJ2-1; no firm D call. Germline CDR1 MNHEY, CDR2 SVGAGI. The V end lost 0 bases, the J end lost 1 base, and 7 bases lay between the germline ends. The CDR3 consists of 15 residues. The CDR3, as DNA: TGTGCCAGCAGTTACTCCCGCTATTCCTACAATGAGCAGTTCTTC. Translating it yields CASSYSRYSYNEQFF.

The chain uses TRBV9 and TRBJ1-2; D is perhaps TRBD1 (6 bases). CDR1 and CDR2 from the germline V gene are SGDLS and YYNGEE. This CDR3 is 13 amino acids long. Trimming took 2 bases from V and 8 from J, leaving 13 bases between them. The CDR3 DNA follows: TGTGCCAGCAGCGTCGGGGGGCATTCAGGCTACACCTTC. This sequence encodes CASSVGGHSGYTF.

The V and J genes are TRBV4-1 and TRBJ1-1; tentative D call: TRBD1 (6 bases). This CDR3 has 17 amino acids. The germline gives CDR1 MGHRA, CDR2 YSYEKL. V was pared by 4 bases and J by 4 bases, with 22 bases between. The chain's CDR3 is CASSREAYREGRTEAFF. CDR3 in DNA: TGCGCCAGCAGCCGAGAAGCTTACAGGGAAGGTCGCACTGAAGCTTTCTTT.

The V call is TRBV9, the J call TRBJ2-2; D gene uncertain. Trimming stripped 4 bases from V and 2 bases from J, with 12 bases between. The CDR3 has 15 residues. Looked up from germline, CDR1 is SGDLS and CDR2 is YYNGEE. CDR3 DNA sequence: TGTGCCAGCAGCCAGACTGACTCCAACACCGGGGAGCTGTTTTTT. Translated: CASSQTDSNTGELFF.

This clone was seen a few times. The rearrangement links TRBV15 to TRBJ1-5, with 8 nucleotides matching TRBD1. The CDR3 sequence is 14 residues long. From germline, CDR1 is LNHNV and CDR2 YYDKDF (reference sequence). With V trimmed by 6 bases and J by 4 bases, 5 bases remained unmatched. The CDR3 reads CATRFDRGNQPQHF. CDR3 DNA sequence: TGTGCCACCAGGTTTGACAGGGGAAATCAGCCCCAGCATTTT.

This rearrangement joins TRBV30 to TRBJ1-6, with D possibly TRBD1 on 6 matching bases. Trimming cost V 8 bases and J 9 bases, with 17 bases left between them. This CDR3 is 13 amino acids long. From germline, CDR1 is GTSNPN and CDR2 SVGIG (reference sequence). CDR3 coding DNA: TGTGCCGGGTCAGACGGAGGGGGTTCACCCCTCCACTTT. It yields the protein CAGSDGGGSPLHF.

The chain's CDR3 is CAWSVGTSGYYEQYF. CDR3 coding DNA: TGTGCCTGGAGTGTAGGAACTAGCGGTTACTACGAGCAGTACTTC. The chain joins TRBV30 to TRBJ2-5; TRBD2 matches 8 bases. The J call may be in error: the DNA end matches TRBJ2-7 better. CDR1 is GTSNPN, CDR2 SVGIG, per germline (reference sequence). This CDR3 has 15 residues.

This clone showed up just once. The chain is built from TRBV6-5 and TRBJ1-4; D gene uncertain. CDR1 MNHEY and CDR2 SVGAGI come from the germline V gene. The CDR3 length is 14 residues. Trimming removed 6 bases at V and 0 bases at J, with 8 bases between. The CDR3 spells CASSKFATNEKLFF. The CDR3 DNA reads TGTGCCAGCAGCAAATTTGCAACTAATGAAAAACTGTTTTTT.

The CDR3 nucleotides are TGTGCCAGCAGCTTTAAAAGAACAGATACGCAGTATTTT. Translated, it gives CASSFKRTDTQYF. This chain links TRBV7-2 with TRBJ2-3; D is unclear. Trimming stripped 3 bases from V and 3 bases from J, with 7 bases between. The CDR3 covers 13 residues. CDR1 and CDR2 (germline): SGHTA, FQGNSA. Looking up the rest from reference TRBV7-2 and TRBJ2-3 gives the full variable domain: GAGVSQSPSNKVTEKGKDVELRCDPISGHTALYWYRQSLGQGLEFLIYFQGNSAPDKSGLPSDRFSAERTGGSVSTLTIQRTQQEDSAVYLCASSFKRTDTQYFGPGTRLTVL.

The V gene is TRBV6-1, the J gene TRBJ1-2, with D uncertain. In germline, CDR1 is MNHNS, CDR2 SASEGT. The CDR3 is 13 amino acids. V lost 2 bases, J lost 1 base, and 5 bases lay in between. The CDR3 protein is CASSEMSNYGYTF. The CDR3 DNA is TGTGCCAGCAGTGAAATGAGTAACTATGGCTACACCTTC.

The chain combines TRBV6-5 with TRBJ2-3, with TRBD2 matching over 10 bases. CDR3 length equals 15 residues. The germline CDR1 and CDR2 sequences are MNHEY and SVGAGI. V lost 8 bases to trimming and J lost 2 bases; unmatched junction nucleotides: 7. CDR3 in amino acids: CASHPSGGNTDTQYF. In nucleotides, the CDR3 is TGTGCCAGCCACCCTAGCGGGGGAAACACAGATACGCAGTATTTT.

The V call is TRBV7-6, the J call TRBJ2-5; no clear D. Germline V gene lookup returns CDR1 SGHVS and CDR2 FNYEAQ. Trimming pared 1 base from V and 1 base from J, leaving 10 bases between. The CDR3 runs to 15 residues. In DNA, the CDR3 is TGTGCCAGCAGCTTAGTCGACGGAGCCCAAGAGACCCAGTACTTC. As protein: CASSLVDGAQETQYF.

This clone was found once. The CDR3 sequence: CASSLASLAGGGIQYF. DNA for the CDR3: TGTGCCAGCAGCTTAGCCTCACTAGCGGGAGGAGGCATTCAGTACTTC. The V call is TRBV7-9, the J call TRBJ2-4; 12 positions agree with TRBD2. V shed 0 bases and J 9 bases; nucleotides not matched to a gene: 6. The CDR3 consists of 16 residues. The V gene's germline CDR1 is SEHNR and CDR2 FQNEAQ (reference sequence).

This chain connects TRBV29-1 to TRBJ2-5; D is unclear. The CDR3 has 11 residues. Trimming removed 5 bases from V and 9 bases from J, with 13 bases in between. From germline, CDR1 is SQVTM and CDR2 ANQGSEA. The DNA for the CDR3 is TGCAGCGTTTCGAAGGAAAAGGCCCAGTACTTC. This codes for CSVSKEKAQYF.